The 28 T cell receptor beta chains below come from one sample, sequenced in a study of CD8+ T cells in alopecia areata. Sample treatment: oral pan-JAK inhibitor, 5-10 mg twice daily. Extraction and reverse transcription of RNA yielded cDNA as the sequencing template. Measured with immunoSEQ multiplex PCR; TCRdb has only the in-frame clones, and not every one. The sample yields around 300,000 clones, 60% seen once. The material sequenced was CD4+ T cells sorted from blood, taken at roughly week 53, from a patient treated with tofacitinib. The receptors stem from a human donor with alopecia areata.

The rearrangement uses TRBV6-5 and TRBJ2-3, with D possibly being TRBD2 (5 bases). This CDR3 region has 14 residues. CDR1 and CDR2 (germline): MNHEY, SVGAGI. The V end was cut by 2 bases, the J end by 5 bases, with 11 bases between. CDR3 amino acids: CASSYGVGVDTQYF. CDR3 DNA sequence: TGTGCCAGCAGTTACGGGGTCGGGGTAGATACGCAGTATTTT.

The rearrangement joins TRBV5-1 to TRBJ1-1; D is undetermined. Trimming left V 3 bases short and J 0 bases short, with 12 bases between. This CDR3 comprises 15 residues. Germline V lookup: CDR1 SGHRS, CDR2 YFSETQ. The CDR3 DNA is TGCGCCAGCAGCTCAACCTCTTCAGTGAACACTGAAGCTTTCTTT. Its translation is CASSSTSSVNTEAFF. Supplemented by reference TRBV5-1 and TRBJ1-1, the full variable domain reads KAGVTQTPRYLIKTRGQQVTLSCSPISGHRSVSWYQQTPGQGLQFLFEYFSETQRNKGNFPGRFSGRQFSNSRSEMNVSTLELGDSALYLCASSSTSSVNTEAFFGQGTRLTVV.

This clone has a handful of counts. The CDR3 reads CASSLDPLVGTDRYF. CDR3 DNA: TGTGCCAGCAGCTTAGACCCTTTGGTAGGGACCGATAGGTACTTC. The chain employs TRBV11-2 and TRBJ2-7; D may be TRBD1 or TRBD2 (5 bases each). Between the trimmed V and J ends, which lost 0 bases and 12 bases, there was a span of 21 bases. Germline CDR1 reads SGHAT; CDR2 reads FQNNGV. The CDR3 is 15 amino acids.

This sequence joins TRBV5-1 and TRBJ2-2; TRBD2 matches at 7 bases. This CDR3 comprises 15 residues. V shed 4 bases, J shed 5 bases, and the junction held 8 bases outside the gene matches. From germline, CDR1 is SGHRS and CDR2 YFSETQ. Here the CDR3 DNA reads TGCGCCAGCAGCCCGGGGGGACTAAGGACCGGGGAGCTGTTTTTT. Translation: CASSPGGLRTGELFF.

This clone rates as medium-sized. The J gene is TRBJ1-1, the V gene TRBV7-2; D is ambiguous. The germline V gene encodes CDR1 SGHTA and CDR2 FQGNSA. Trimming took off 1 base at V and 3 bases at J, with 9 bases between the two ends. The CDR3 has 14 residues. Here the CDR3 DNA reads TGTGCCAGCAGCTTAGGGGCTACCTACACTGAAGCTTTCTTT. It specifies CASSLGATYTEAFF.

V and J are TRBV4-1 and TRBJ2-5; perhaps TRBD1 as D (6 bases). Per the germline V gene, CDR1 is MGHRA and CDR2 is YSYEKL. Trimming removed 0 bases from V and 5 bases from J, with 16 bases in between. The CDR3 is made up of 16 amino acids. This chain's CDR3 is CASSQESGGLWETQYF. The CDR3 region has the DNA TGCGCCAGCAGCCAAGAAAGTGGGGGCCTCTGGGAGACCCAGTACTTC.

This clone was detected only a few times. V is TRBV11-1 and J is TRBJ2-1, with D maybe TRBD2 (7 bases). CDR3 length equals 14 residues. CDR1 and CDR2 (germline): SGHAT, FQDESV (reference sequence). V was pared by 3 bases and J by 10 bases, with 16 bases between. The CDR3 region is CASSFVSGGHEQFF. The CDR3 nucleotides read TGTGCCAGCAGCTTCGTGTCGGGGGGCCACGAGCAGTTCTTC.

As concerns this clone: At one boundary the junction diverges from the germline segment, which might be a read error. The J gene is TRBJ2-7, the V gene TRBV7-7, with D perhaps matching TRBD1 (7 bases). Germline-derived CDR1 and CDR2 are SSHAT and FNYEAQ (reference sequence). The CDR3 totals 13 residues. CDR3 loop: CASSLRQGGEQYF. In nucleotides, the CDR3 is TGTGCTAGCAGCCTCAGACAGGGAGGCGAGCAGTACTTC.

This sequence joins TRBV27 and TRBJ1-2; D is unresolved. Trimming shortened V by 8 bases and J by 2 bases, and 15 bases separated the two germline ends. Germline assignment: CDR1 MNHEY and CDR2 SMNVEV (reference sequence). The CDR3 totals 14 residues. CDR3 nucleotide sequence: TGTGCCAGCGCCCGGAGCTTTGGCAACTATGGCTACACCTTC. As protein: CASARSFGNYGYTF.

This clone was counted only a few times. CDR3 amino acids: CASGQGRGNTIYF. The CDR3, as DNA: TGTGCCAGCGGACAGGGACGTGGAAACACCATATATTTT. This rearrangement joins TRBV6-5 to TRBJ1-3; 8 bases match TRBD1. The CDR3 has 13 residues. Losses at the gene ends were 8 bases for V and 3 bases for J; bases not matched to a gene: 3. The germline V gene has CDR1 MNHEY and CDR2 SVGAGI.

The chain couples TRBV25-1 to TRBJ2-6; D gene ambiguous. This CDR3 spans 15 amino acids. The germline gives CDR1 MGHDK, CDR2 SYGVNS. V lost 3 bases and J lost 2, with 8 bases in between. The DNA of the CDR3 is TGTGCCAGCAGTGACGACCTGACTGGGGCCAACGTCCTGACTTTC. It specifies CASSDDLTGANVLTF.

The chain uses TRBV29-1 and TRBJ1-3; no firm D call. The CDR3 runs 11 residues. The germline V gene has CDR1 SQVTM and CDR2 ANQGSEA. V shed 3 bases and J shed 3 bases, with 3 bases lying between them. CDR3 in DNA: TGCAGCGTTGAGGTTGGAAACACCATATATTTT. Residues: CSVEVGNTIYF.

The chain couples TRBV9 to TRBJ1-2, with D unclear. Germline CDR1 is SGDLS and CDR2 is YYNGEE. V shed 4 bases and J shed 2 bases, with 15 bases lying between them. CDR3 length equals 15 residues. The CDR3, as DNA: TGTGCCAGCAGCCCAGTATCCGGGAAGAACTATGGCTACACCTTC. Residues: CASSPVSGKNYGYTF.

This clone was observed a single time. The V and J genes are TRBV15 and TRBJ2-3; D is undetermined. V was clipped by 6 bases and J by 0 bases, with 10 bases between them. This CDR3 spans 14 amino acids. Germline V gives CDR1 LNHNV, CDR2 YYDKDF (reference sequence). The CDR3: CATRLAASTDTQYF. As DNA, the CDR3 is TGTGCCACCAGGTTAGCAGCTAGCACAGATACGCAGTATTTT.

This clone was recorded once. The rearrangement links TRBV20-1 to TRBJ2-5; D call uncertain. CDR1 and CDR2 (germline): DFQATT, SNEGSKA (reference sequence). The V end was cut by 4 bases, the J end by 5 bases, with 8 bases between. The CDR3 has 11 amino acids. This CDR3 reads CSAKPGETQYF. The CDR3 DNA reads as TGCAGTGCTAAGCCCGGGGAGACCCAGTACTTC.

This clone showed up just once. The genes are TRBV4-1 and TRBJ1-5, with D unclear. The CDR3 is made up of 14 amino acids. The V and J ends lost 1 base and 5 bases respectively, with 9 bases between them. Germline V lookup: CDR1 MGHRA, CDR2 YSYEKL. The CDR3 DNA is TGCGCCAGCAGCCAAGTCCAGGAAGATCAGCCCCAGCATTTT. Its protein product is CASSQVQEDQPQHF.

In DNA form, the CDR3 reads TGTGCCAGCAGTTCCCCCAGGGTCCTGAACACCGGGGAGCTGTTTTTT. It yields the protein CASSSPRVLNTGELFF. This chain uses TRBV6-5 with TRBJ2-2; tentative D call: TRBD1 (5 bases). The CDR3 has 16 residues. V gave up 4 bases and J gave up 1 base, with 13 bases separating them. Germline assignment: CDR1 MNHEY and CDR2 SVGAGI.

The chain links TRBV30 to TRBJ1-4; D is unresolved. In germline, CDR1 is GTSNPN, CDR2 SVGIG (reference sequence). The CDR3 runs to 12 residues. The ends were cut back, 3 bases at V and 8 bases at J, with 10 bases in the middle. The CDR3 region is CAWSEVPEKLFF. Here the CDR3 DNA reads TGTGCCTGGAGCGAGGTCCCGGAAAAACTGTTTTTT.

V usage is TRBV4-3 and J usage is TRBJ1-2; D remains unclear. Germline assignment: CDR1 LGHNA and CDR2 YSLEER. V was shortened by 0 bases and J by 1 base, with 9 bases between the two germline ends. This CDR3 comprises 15 residues. CDR3 residues: CASSQDLGLNYGYTF. The CDR3 DNA follows: TGCGCCAGCAGCCAAGATCTCGGTCTTAACTATGGCTACACCTTC.

The J gene is TRBJ1-5, the V gene TRBV7-9; TRBD1 matches at 11 bases. CDR1 and CDR2 (germline): SEHNR, FQNEAQ (reference sequence). The CDR3 is 16 residues long. Losses at the gene ends were 4 bases for V and 4 bases for J; bases not matched to a gene: 6. CDR3 region: CASSSRGTGGNQPQHF. The CDR3 DNA is TGTGCCAGCAGCTCCCGAGGGACAGGGGGTAATCAGCCCCAGCATTTT.

The J gene is TRBJ2-1, the V gene TRBV29-1, with D possibly called TRBD1 or TRBD2 (5 bases each). The CDR3 runs 14 residues. Per germline, CDR1 SQVTM and CDR2 ANQGSEA. Trimming took off 1 base at V and 4 bases at J, with 11 bases between the two ends. The CDR3 DNA reads as TGCAGCGTTGAAGGAGGGGCGCCTTACAATGAGCAGTTCTTC. Its translation: CSVEGGAPYNEQFF.

The CDR3 loop is CASSSDTEAFF. In DNA, the CDR3 is TGTGCCAGCAGCTCTGACACTGAAGCTTTCTTT. V and J are TRBV7-8 and TRBJ1-1, with D unclear. The CDR3 is 11 amino acids. CDR1 is SGHVS, CDR2 FQNEAQ, per germline. Trimming shortened V by 4 bases and J by 3 bases, and 3 bases separated the two germline ends.

The V call is TRBV4-2, the J call TRBJ2-4, with 7 bases lining up with TRBD2. Germline V gene lookup returns CDR1 LGHNA and CDR2 YNFKEQ. The CDR3 contains 16 residues. The V and J ends lost 1 base and 3 bases, in that order; junction bases with no gene match: 6. The CDR3 bases are TGTGCCAGCAGCCAAGTTCATGGGGGGGACAAAAACATTCAGTACTTC. This encodes CASSQVHGGDKNIQYF.

This chain joins TRBV29-1 and TRBJ2-1; no definite D call. Germline CDR1 SQVTM, CDR2 ANQGSEA. Deletions cut 5 bases from V and 0 bases from J, with 5 bases between. CDR3 length: 12 residues. The CDR3 here is CSVSSSYNEQFF. DNA for the CDR3: TGCAGCGTTTCCAGCTCCTACAATGAGCAGTTCTTC.

The V call is TRBV9, the J call TRBJ2-7; 8 bases fit TRBD1. The CDR3 is 13 residues long. With 7 bases clipped from V and 5 bases from J, the junction kept 8 bases outside the gene matches. The germline V gene has CDR1 SGDLS and CDR2 YYNGEE. The CDR3 bases are TGTGCCAGCGGTGGGGCAGGGGGCCACGAGCAGTACTTC. Translating gives CASGGAGGHEQYF.

This clone showed up just once. The chain links TRBV30 to TRBJ1-6; D is unclear. The germline V and J ends were trimmed by 2 bases and 8 bases, with 16 bases remaining between them. This CDR3 contains 15 residues. Germline V gene data show CDR1 as GTSNPN and CDR2 as SVGIG (reference sequence). The CDR3 DNA sequence: TGTGCCTGGAGTCCCGGCGAATTATTGGATTCACCCCTCCACTTT. Translated: CAWSPGELLDSPLHF.

The chain has TRBV29-1 and TRBJ2-5; the D is unclear. Germline V gene lookup returns CDR1 SQVTM and CDR2 ANQGSEA. The CDR3 covers 13 residues. V lost 4 bases, J lost 1 base, and 10 bases lay in between. CDR3 residues: CSVVGRAQETQYF. CDR3 nucleotide sequence: TGCAGCGTTGTCGGACGGGCCCAAGAGACCCAGTACTTC.

This clone was observed a few times. The chain links TRBV29-1 to TRBJ1-2; D unresolved. Germline CDR1 and CDR2: SQVTM and ANQGSEA. Trimming pared 6 bases from V and 5 bases from J, leaving 13 bases between. This CDR3 has 12 residues. This CDR3 is CSVQFTMYGYTF. As DNA, the CDR3 is TGCAGCGTCCAATTTACGATGTATGGCTACACCTTC.